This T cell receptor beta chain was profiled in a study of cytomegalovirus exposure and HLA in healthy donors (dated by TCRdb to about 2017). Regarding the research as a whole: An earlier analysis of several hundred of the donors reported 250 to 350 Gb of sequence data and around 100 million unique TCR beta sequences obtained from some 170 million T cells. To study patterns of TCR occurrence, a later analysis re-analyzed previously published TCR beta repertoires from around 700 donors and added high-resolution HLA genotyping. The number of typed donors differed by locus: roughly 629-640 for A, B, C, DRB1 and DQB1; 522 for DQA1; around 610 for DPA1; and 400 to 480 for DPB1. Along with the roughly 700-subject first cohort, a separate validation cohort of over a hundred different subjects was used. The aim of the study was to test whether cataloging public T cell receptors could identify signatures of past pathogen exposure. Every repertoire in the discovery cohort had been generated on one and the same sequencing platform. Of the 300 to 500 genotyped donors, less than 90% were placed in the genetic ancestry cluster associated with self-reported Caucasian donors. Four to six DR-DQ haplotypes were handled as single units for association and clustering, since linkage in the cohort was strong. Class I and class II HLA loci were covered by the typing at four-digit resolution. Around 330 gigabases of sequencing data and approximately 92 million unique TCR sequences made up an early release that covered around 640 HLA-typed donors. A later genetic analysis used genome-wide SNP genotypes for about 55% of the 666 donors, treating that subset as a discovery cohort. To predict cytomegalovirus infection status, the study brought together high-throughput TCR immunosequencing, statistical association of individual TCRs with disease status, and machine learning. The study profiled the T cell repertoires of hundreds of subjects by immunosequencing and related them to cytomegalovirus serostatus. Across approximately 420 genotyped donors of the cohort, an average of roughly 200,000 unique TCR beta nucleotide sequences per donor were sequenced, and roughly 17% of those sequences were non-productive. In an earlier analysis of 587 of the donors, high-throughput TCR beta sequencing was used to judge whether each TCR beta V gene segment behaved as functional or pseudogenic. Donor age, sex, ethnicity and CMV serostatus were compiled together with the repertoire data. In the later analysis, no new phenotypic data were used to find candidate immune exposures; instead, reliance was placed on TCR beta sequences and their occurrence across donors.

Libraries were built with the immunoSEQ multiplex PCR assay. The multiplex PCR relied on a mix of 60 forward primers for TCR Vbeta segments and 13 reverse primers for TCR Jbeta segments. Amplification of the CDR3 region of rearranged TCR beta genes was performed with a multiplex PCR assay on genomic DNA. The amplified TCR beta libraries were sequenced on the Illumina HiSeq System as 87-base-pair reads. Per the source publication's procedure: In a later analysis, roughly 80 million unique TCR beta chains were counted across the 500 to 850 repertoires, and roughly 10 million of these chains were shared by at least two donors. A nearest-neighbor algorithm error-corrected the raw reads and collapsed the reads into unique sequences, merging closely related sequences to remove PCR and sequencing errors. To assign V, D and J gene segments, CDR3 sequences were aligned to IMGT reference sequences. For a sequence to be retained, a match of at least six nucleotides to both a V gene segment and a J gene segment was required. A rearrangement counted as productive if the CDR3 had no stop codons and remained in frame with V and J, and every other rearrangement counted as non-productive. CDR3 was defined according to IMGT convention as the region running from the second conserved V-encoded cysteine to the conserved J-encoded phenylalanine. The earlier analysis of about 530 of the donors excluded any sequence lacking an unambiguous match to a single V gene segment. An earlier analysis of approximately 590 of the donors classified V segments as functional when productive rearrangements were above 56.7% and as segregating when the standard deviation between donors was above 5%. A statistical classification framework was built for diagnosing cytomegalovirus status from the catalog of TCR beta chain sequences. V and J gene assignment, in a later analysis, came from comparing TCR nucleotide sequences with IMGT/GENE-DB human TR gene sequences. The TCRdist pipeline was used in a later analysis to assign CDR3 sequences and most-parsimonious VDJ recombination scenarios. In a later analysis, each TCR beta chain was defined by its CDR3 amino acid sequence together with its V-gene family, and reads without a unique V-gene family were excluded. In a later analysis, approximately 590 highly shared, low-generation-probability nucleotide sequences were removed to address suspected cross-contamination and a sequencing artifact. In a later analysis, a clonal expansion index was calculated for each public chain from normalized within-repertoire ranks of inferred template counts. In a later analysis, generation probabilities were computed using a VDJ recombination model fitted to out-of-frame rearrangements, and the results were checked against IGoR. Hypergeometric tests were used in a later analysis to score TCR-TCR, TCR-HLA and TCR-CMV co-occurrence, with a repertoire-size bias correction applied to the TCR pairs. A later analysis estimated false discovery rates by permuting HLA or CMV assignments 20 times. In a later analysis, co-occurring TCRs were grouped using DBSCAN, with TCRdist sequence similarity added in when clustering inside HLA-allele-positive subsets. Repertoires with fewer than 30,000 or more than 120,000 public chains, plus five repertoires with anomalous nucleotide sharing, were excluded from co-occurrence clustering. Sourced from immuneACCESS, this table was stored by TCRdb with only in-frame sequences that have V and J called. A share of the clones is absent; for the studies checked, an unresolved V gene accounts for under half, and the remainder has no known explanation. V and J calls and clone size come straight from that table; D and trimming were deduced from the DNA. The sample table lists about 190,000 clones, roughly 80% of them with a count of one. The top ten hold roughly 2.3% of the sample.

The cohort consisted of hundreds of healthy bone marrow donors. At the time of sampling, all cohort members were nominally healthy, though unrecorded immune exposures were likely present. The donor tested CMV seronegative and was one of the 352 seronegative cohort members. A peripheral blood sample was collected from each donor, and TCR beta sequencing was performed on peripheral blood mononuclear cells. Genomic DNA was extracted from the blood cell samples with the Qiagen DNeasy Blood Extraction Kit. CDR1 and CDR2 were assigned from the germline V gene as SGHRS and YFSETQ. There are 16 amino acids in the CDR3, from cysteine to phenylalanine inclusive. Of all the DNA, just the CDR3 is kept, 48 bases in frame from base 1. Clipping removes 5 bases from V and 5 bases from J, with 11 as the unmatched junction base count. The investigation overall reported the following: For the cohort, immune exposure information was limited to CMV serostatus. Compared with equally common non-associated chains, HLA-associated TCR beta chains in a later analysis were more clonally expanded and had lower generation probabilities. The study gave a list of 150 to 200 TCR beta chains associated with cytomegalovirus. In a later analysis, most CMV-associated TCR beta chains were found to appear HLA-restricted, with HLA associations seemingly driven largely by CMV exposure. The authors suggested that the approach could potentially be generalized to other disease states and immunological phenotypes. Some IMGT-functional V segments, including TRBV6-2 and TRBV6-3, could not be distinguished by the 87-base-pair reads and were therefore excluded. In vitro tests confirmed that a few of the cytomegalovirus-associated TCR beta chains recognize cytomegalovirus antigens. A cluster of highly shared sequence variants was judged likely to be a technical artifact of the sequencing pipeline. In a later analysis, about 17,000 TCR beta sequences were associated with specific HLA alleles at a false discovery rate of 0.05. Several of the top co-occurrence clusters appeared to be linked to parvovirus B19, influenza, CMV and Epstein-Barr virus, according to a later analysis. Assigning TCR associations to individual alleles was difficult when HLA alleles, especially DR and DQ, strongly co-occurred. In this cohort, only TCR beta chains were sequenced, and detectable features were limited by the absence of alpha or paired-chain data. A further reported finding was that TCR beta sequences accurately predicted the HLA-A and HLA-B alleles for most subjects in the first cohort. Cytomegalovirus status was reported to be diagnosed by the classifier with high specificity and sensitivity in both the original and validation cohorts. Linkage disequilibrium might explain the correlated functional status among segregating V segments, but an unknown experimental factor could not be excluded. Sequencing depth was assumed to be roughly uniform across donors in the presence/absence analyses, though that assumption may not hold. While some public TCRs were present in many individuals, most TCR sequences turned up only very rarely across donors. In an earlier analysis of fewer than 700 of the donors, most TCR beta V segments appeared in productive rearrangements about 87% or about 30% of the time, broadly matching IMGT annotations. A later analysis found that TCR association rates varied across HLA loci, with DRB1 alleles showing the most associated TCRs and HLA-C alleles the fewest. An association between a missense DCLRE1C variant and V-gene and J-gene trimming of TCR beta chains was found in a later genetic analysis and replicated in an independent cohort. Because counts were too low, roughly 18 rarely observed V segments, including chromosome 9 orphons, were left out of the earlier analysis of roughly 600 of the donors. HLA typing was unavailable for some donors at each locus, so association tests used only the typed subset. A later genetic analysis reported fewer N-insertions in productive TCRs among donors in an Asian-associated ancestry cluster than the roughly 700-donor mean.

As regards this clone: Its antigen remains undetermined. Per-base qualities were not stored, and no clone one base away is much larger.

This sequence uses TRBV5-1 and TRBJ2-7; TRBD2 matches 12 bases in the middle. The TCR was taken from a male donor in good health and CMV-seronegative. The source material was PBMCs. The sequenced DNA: TGCGCCAGCAGTACGGCTAGCGGGGGGGCCTTGAACGAGCAGTACTTC. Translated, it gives CASSTASGGALNEQYF.